What follows are 23 T cell receptor beta chains derived from one specimen sequenced in a study of blood T cells in healthy people across ages. A J-beta primer mix and a sample-barcoded 5' primer were used in a second PCR of roughly 7 to 12 cycles. TCRdb used MiXCR to reprocess the 5' RACE reads, holding one entry per CDR3 protein. The data show 1.8 million or so distinct CDR3 sequences, about two fifths seen once. Material: blood. The receptor set was obtained from a human donor in good health.

The rearrangement links TRBV5-5 to TRBJ1-5; 7 bases agree with TRBD1. Germline loops: CDR1 SGHKS, CDR2 YYEKEE (reference sequence). CDR3 length: 15 residues. V was clipped by 0 bases and J by 4 bases; unmatched bases: 4. CDR3 DNA sequence: TGTGCCAGCAGCTTGGCCGGGACAGCAAATCAGCCCCAGCATTTT. Translated, it gives CASSLAGTANQPQHF.

For this clonotype: Germline and junction disagree at one end, which may indicate a read error. The chain combines TRBV7-7 with TRBJ2-1; TRBD1 is a possible D gene (5 bases). Germline loops: CDR1 SSHAT, CDR2 FNYEAQ (reference sequence). The CDR3 is 15 amino acids. CDR3 nucleotides: TGTGCTAGCAGCCCAGGGCCCCAACCCTACAATGAGCAGTTCTTC. Encoded protein: CASSPGPQPYNEQFF.

This clonotype was counted only a few times. The chain joins TRBV15 to TRBJ1-1, with D hard to call. The CDR3 spans 15 residues. Trimming removed 0 bases from V and 1 base from J, with 9 bases in between. CDR1 and CDR2 (germline): LNHNV, YYDKDF (reference sequence). CDR3 sequence (DNA): TGTGCCACCAGCAGAGATCTCGAGGGGAACACTGAAGCTTTCTTT. Translated, it gives CATSRDLEGNTEAFF.

The chain links TRBV4-2 to TRBJ2-3; 8 bases fit TRBD2. Germline-derived CDR1 and CDR2 are LGHNA and YNFKEQ. The CDR3 extends over 16 amino acids. The V gene end was trimmed by 4 bases and the J gene end by 1 base; junction bases not matched to a gene: 7. The CDR3 bases are TGTGCCAGCAGCCCGACGGGGGGGCCGCGCACAGATACGCAGTATTTT. Translated: CASSPTGGPRTDTQYF.

This sequence joins TRBV5-1 and TRBJ2-1; 9 bases map to TRBD1. V trimming: 3 bases; J trimming: 9 bases; junction bases outside the gene matches: 16. CDR3 length equals 17 residues. Germline CDR1 is SGHRS and CDR2 is YFSETQ. As DNA, the CDR3 is TGCGCCAGCAGCTCCAAACCGTCCGGGACAGGGCAAGGTGAGCAGTTCTTC. Protein sequence: CASSSKPSGTGQGEQFF.

The J gene is TRBJ1-1, the V gene TRBV12-3 or TRBV12-4, with D hard to call. This CDR3 spans 13 amino acids. Trimming cost V 8 bases and J 2 bases, with 12 bases left between them. In DNA form, the CDR3 reads TGTGCCAGCTGCTACCGGACCAACACTGAAGCTTTCTTT. Encoded protein: CASCYRTNTEAFF.

The V gene is TRBV6-2 or TRBV6-3, the J gene TRBJ2-5; no reliable D call. The CDR3 runs 12 residues. Trimming took 6 bases from V and 9 from J, leaving 14 bases between them. Germline loops: CDR1 MNHEY, CDR2 SVGEGT. Here the CDR3 reads CASRDDRAPQYF. The CDR3 nucleotides read TGTGCCAGCAGGGACGATAGAGCGCCCCAGTACTTC.

This clonotype turned up a few times. CDR3 sequence (DNA): TGTGCCAGCAGCTCTGACAGGGCTACAAACATTCAGTACTTC. Residues: CASSSDRATNIQYF. V usage is TRBV7-2 and J usage is TRBJ2-4, with 7 nucleotides matching TRBD1. The CDR3 has 14 amino acids. The germline V gene has CDR1 SGHTA and CDR2 FQGNSA. V was clipped by 4 bases and J by 6 bases; unmatched bases: 6.

V gene TRBV2 combines with J gene TRBJ2-3; D may correspond to TRBD1 or TRBD2 (6 bases each). The CDR3 has 14 amino acids. V was trimmed by 9 bases and J by 2 bases, leaving 15 bases between them. Germline-derived CDR1 and CDR2 are SNHLY and FYNNEI. The CDR3 loop is CARGEGGFTDTQYF. In nucleotides, the CDR3 is TGTGCCAGGGGAGAGGGGGGATTCACAGATACGCAGTATTTT.

For this clonotype: A much larger clone is a single base away; this may be a read error. The chain carries TRBV5-1 and TRBJ2-6; 8 positions match TRBD1. The CDR3 spans 15 residues. Germline CDR1 reads SGHRS; CDR2 reads YFSETQ. The CDR3 DNA sequence: TGCGCCAGCAAGGGGACAGGTCCTGGGGCCAACGTCCGGACTTTC. It encodes CASKGTGPGANVRTF.

A word on this clonotype: Germline is not matched at one junction end, which may reflect a read error. The chain joins TRBV6-2 or TRBV6-3 to TRBJ2-5; maybe TRBD2 (7 bases). The CDR3 totals 14 residues. From germline, CDR1 is MNHEY and CDR2 SVGEGT. The CDR3 DNA is TGTACCAGTATAGGACGGGGGGCGAGGGAGACCCAGTACTTC. This sequence encodes CTSIGRGARETQYF.

This clonotype was detected only a few times. The V and J genes are TRBV20-1 and TRBJ2-1; no definite D call. The CDR3 is made up of 11 amino acids. Germline loops: CDR1 DFQATT, CDR2 SNEGSKA (reference sequence). With 3 bases removed from V and 5 bases from J, the gap between germline ends came to 5 bases. The CDR3: CSASWDNEQFF. The CDR3 nucleotides are TGCAGTGCTAGCTGGGACAATGAGCAGTTCTTC.

Concerning this clonotype itself: This sequence may be a read error, since a much larger clone differs from it by one base. The chain employs TRBV7-3 and TRBJ2-4; a possible D gene is TRBD2 (6 bases). The J call may be faulty, since TRBJ2-7 better matches the DNA end. This CDR3 is built from 15 residues. The germline V gene has CDR1 SGHTA and CDR2 FQGTGA. CDR3 nucleotide sequence: TGTGTCAGCAGCTTAACGGGGGATATTCCCTACGAGCAGTACTTC. It specifies CVSSLTGDIPYEQYF.

This clonotype has more than one count but fewer than ten. This sequence joins TRBV7-2 and TRBJ2-3, with D perhaps matching TRBD1 or TRBD2 (5 bases each). Trimming left V 5 bases short and J 11 bases short, with 17 bases between. This CDR3 is built from 13 residues. Germline CDR1 and CDR2: SGHTA and FQGNSA. CDR3 region: CASSRRGWVGQYF. CDR3 nucleotides: TGTGCCAGCAGCCGTCGGGGCTGGGTGGGGCAGTATTTT.

This clonotype came up a few times. This rearrangement joins TRBV20-1 to TRBJ1-5, with D unclear. Germline V gene lookup returns CDR1 DFQATT and CDR2 SNEGSKA (reference sequence). The CDR3 spans 12 residues. V lost 7 bases to trimming and J lost 6 bases, with 13 bases between them. This CDR3 reads CSVYRLGQPQHF. CDR3 DNA: TGCAGTGTTTACCGCCTAGGTCAGCCCCAGCATTTT.

This chain's CDR3 is CSGGTGGFQETQYF. In nucleotides, the CDR3 is TGCAGCGGGGGGACAGGGGGGTTCCAAGAGACCCAGTACTTC. The chain is built from TRBV29-1 and TRBJ2-5; TRBD1 aligns across 11 bases. Germline CDR1 and CDR2: SQVTM and ANQGSEA. V trimming: 7 bases; J trimming: 1 base; junction bases outside the gene matches: 5. This CDR3 comprises 14 residues.

The genes are TRBV20-1 and TRBJ2-4, with D perhaps TRBD2 (5 bases). TRBJ2-7 matches the DNA end more closely, so the J call is doubtful. CDR3 size: 15 residues. The germline V gene has CDR1 DFQATT and CDR2 SNEGSKA (reference sequence). Here the CDR3 reads CSARDWRPGIDEQYF. The CDR3 bases are TGCAGTGCTAGAGATTGGAGGCCGGGCATAGACGAGCAGTACTTC.

The table lists this clonotype with a count of one. This chain joins TRBV3-1 and TRBJ1-2, with D possibly TRBD1 on 5 matching bases. Germline CDR1 and CDR2: LGHDT and YNNKEL (reference sequence). V dropped 1 base and J dropped 8 bases, with 14 bases sitting between them. The CDR3 consists of 14 residues. The CDR3 bases are TGTGCCAGCAGCCAAGTCACAGGCGGTTTGGGCTACACCTTC. Amino acids: CASSQVTGGLGYTF.

The V and J genes are TRBV5-1 and TRBJ1-1, with D hard to call. CDR1 is SGHRS and CDR2 is YFSETQ in the germline V gene. V gave up 4 bases and J gave up 1 base, with 11 bases separating them. CDR3 length: 14 amino acids. DNA for the CDR3: TGCGCCAGCAGCCCCGGATACCAGAACACTGAAGCTTTCTTT. Translation gives CASSPGYQNTEAFF.

J is TRBJ1-1 and V is TRBV9; D unclear. Per the germline V gene, CDR1 is SGDLS and CDR2 is YYNGEE. V was pared by 2 bases and J by 0 bases, with 8 bases between. This CDR3 is built from 14 residues. The CDR3 DNA reads TGTGCCAGCAGCGTCGAACAGCTGAACACTGAAGCTTTCTTT. Encoded protein: CASSVEQLNTEAFF.

At least ten counts were recorded for this clonotype. This could be a read error, since a much larger clone is one nucleotide away. The rearrangement links TRBV6-2 or TRBV6-3 to TRBJ1-5; D uncertain. The V end lost 0 bases, the J end lost 7 bases, and 13 bases lay between the germline ends. The CDR3 runs 15 residues. The germline V gene has CDR1 MNHEY and CDR2 SVGEGT. CDR3 in amino acids: CASSYSIEGWQPQHF. The CDR3 bases are TGTGCCAGCAGTTACTCGATAGAGGGTTGGCAGCCCCAGCATTTT.

This clonotype was seen a handful of times. CDR3 residues: CSVEGPDSYGYTF. CDR3 DNA sequence: TGCAGCGTTGAAGGGCCGGACTCTTATGGCTACACCTTC. V gene TRBV29-1 combines with J gene TRBJ1-2, with no clear D. There are 13 residues in the CDR3. Per germline, CDR1 SQVTM and CDR2 ANQGSEA. V was clipped by 1 base and J by 5 bases, with 11 bases between them. Full variable domain (remainder filled in from reference TRBV29-1 and TRBJ1-2): SAVISQKPSRDICQRGTSLTIQCQVDSQVTMMFWYRQQPGQSLTLIATANQGSEATYESGFVIDKFPISRPNLTFSTLTVSNMSPEDSSIYLCSVEGPDSYGYTFGSGTRLTVV.

The chain has TRBV20-1 and TRBJ2-1; 11 nucleotides agree with TRBD2. Trimming at V came to 5 bases and at J to 8 bases, leaving 11 bases not matched to a gene. The germline V gene encodes CDR1 DFQATT and CDR2 SNEGSKA (reference sequence). The CDR3 spans 15 residues. In DNA form, the CDR3 reads TGCAGTGCTCCCGGGTTGACTAGCGGGGTCCATGAGCAGTTCTTC. It encodes CSAPGLTSGVHEQFF.